Described below is a single TCR beta chain sequence and its context. It lacks a known antigen. Per-nucleotide qualities are absent, and no much larger clonotype sits a single base away. The sample's time point label is to be understood as: pre-sensitization, week 0. This specimen's treatment or condition label, interpreted: therapeutic diphenylcyclopropenone sensitization with weekly scalp DPC. Blood at each patch-test visit was drawn before the patch test was applied. Patients were considered eligible if aged 18 to 70, diagnosed with alopecia and deemed suitable for DPC therapy, and patients were excluded if pregnant. Total RNA was extracted from unfractionated whole blood that had been collected in Tempus Blood RNA tubes. Libraries were constructed by RACE. Data came from a NextSeq 500. During library preparation, unique molecular identifiers were attached to individual cDNA molecules so that TCRs could be counted quantitatively and reproducibly. Each blood RNA sample was used to sequence both TCR alpha and TCR beta chains. The authors processed their data as follows. A median of approximately 96,000 TCRs per sample was observed, with a range of about 20,000 to 700,000. V, J and CDR3 annotation of the TCR reads was carried out using the Decombinator software suite. For the PS versus PT1 abundance plots, all samples were subsampled to the same number of TCRs (28,000). TCRs were defined as expanded if absent before sensitization and observed at least eight times at the 2-week time point. In TCRdb, the public reads were trimmed at Q25 with fastp and aligned with MiXCR, with productive beta chains retained. Rows are combined by CDR3 protein, so each entry shows the most common genes and DNA. The V and J calls shown here were made by TCRdb, not taken from the authors' results. The table for this sample lists about 77,000 distinct CDR3 sequences; 14% of them were counted only once. Over 3.5% of the sample lies in the top ten.

This sample is drawn from a study of human T cells and chemical hapten exposure (dated by TCRdb to about 2021). With regard to the full study: For sensitization, 2% DPC in acetone was applied to a roughly 2 cm by roughly 2 cm area of upper inner arm skin. Throughout the study period of approximately 23 weeks, patients also received therapeutic DPC doses to the scalp every week. Patch tests used Finn chambers with 0.01% DPC on the upper back, scored after 6 days by International Contact Dermatitis Research Group standards. The patient cohort, mostly female, included alopecia areata with under or over 50% scalp involvement, alopecia totalis and alopecia universalis. Libraries were pooled for sequencing, and per-sample TCR yields varied mainly because of small differences in library volumes within the pool. In alopecia patients, the study followed how the peripheral blood TCR repertoire changed in vivo over primary and secondary sensitization to diphenylcyclopropenone (DPC), a hapten. Patient blood was sampled pre-sensitization (week 0) and at 2, 6 and about 24 weeks after DPC sensitization. Around 29 alopecia patients provided blood for TCR sequencing at one to four time points (pre-sensitization, 2, 6 and 24 weeks). Summary of the overall study and its limitations: DPC sensitization did not change how many TCRs were above 1 in 1000 frequency, and no evidence was found of alterations in global repertoire structure. Expanded TCRs formed significantly more large CDR3 similarity clusters than pre-sensitization or healthy control sets, consistent with antigen-driven responses. Because every patient had alopecia, a presumed autoimmune disease, the patients' immune response might differ from that of healthy individuals. Patch test score correlated positively with the number of PT1 expanded TCRs, reaching significance at thresholds 8, 16 and 32 but not at 4. Repeated subsampling changed both the strength of the expansion versus patch-test correlation and the threshold at which that correlation became significant.

The germline V gene provides CDR1 SGHAT and CDR2 FQNNGV. The CDR3, from cysteine to phenylalanine, totals 16 residues. Of all the DNA, just the CDR3 is kept, 48 bases in frame from base 1. V is reduced by 5 bases and J by 0 bases, leaving a spacing of 13 bases between them. The sample here was whole blood, taken in connection with sensitization to the hapten diphenylcyclopropenone (DPC). The chain links TRBV11-2 with TRBJ1-4; the D region possibly corresponds to TRBD1 (5 bases align). The clonotype originates from a woman aged 50 to 60 with alopecia areata. Some clones in this sample may be carry-over from other donors' samples. The nucleotide sequence is TGTGCCAGCAGCGAAGGGAGGGGATCAACTAATGAAAAACTGTTTTTT. It translates as CASSEGRGSTNEKLFF.